This T cell receptor (beta chain) stems from a study of blood T cell repertoires in COVID-19. Repertoires were generated with immunoSEQ multiplex PCR, while TCRdb's copy carries only in-frame clones and drops some. The sample holds 70,000 to 100,000 clones, about 70% seen once. This clone appeared once. Material: peripheral blood. This receptor was identified in a woman aged 55-69 years in a cohort sampled during active or convalescent COVID-19.

Here the CDR3 DNA reads TGTGCCAGCAGCTTAATGGGACAGGGGACAAACACTGAAGCTTTCTTT. Encoded protein: CASSLMGQGTNTEAFF. This chain connects TRBV7-3 to TRBJ1-1; TRBD1 matches 10 bases. Germline loops: CDR1 SGHTA, CDR2 FQGTGA. CDR3 length equals 16 residues. The V and J ends lost 1 base and 2 bases, in that order; junction bases with no gene match: 4. The full variable domain, its missing parts supplied by reference TRBV7-3 and TRBJ1-1, is GAGVSQTPSNKVTEKGKYVELRCDPISGHTALYWYRQSLGQGPEFLIYFQGTGAADDSGLPNDRFFAVRPEGSVSTLKIQRTERGDSAVYLCASSLMGQGTNTEAFFGQGTRLTVV.